This T cell receptor beta chain is from a study of cytomegalovirus exposure and HLA in healthy donors. Use of 60 Vbeta and 13 Jbeta primers characterized the PCR. Only in-frame clones appear in the TCRdb table, and some are missing; sequencing was by immunoSEQ multiplex PCR. Of about 130,000 clones listed, under 80% are singletons. Study-wide findings and caveats: Later on, analysis showed that most CMV-associated TCR beta chains appeared to be HLA-restricted.

A word on this clone: Antigen: not known.

The V and J ends lost 6 bases and 1 base, in that order; junction bases with no gene match: 3. Germline V gene sequence: CDR1 MNHNY, CDR2 SVGAGI (reference sequence). This CDR3 is built from 14 residues. Input material: PBMCs. The genes are TRBV6-6 and TRBJ1-3, with 7 bases aligning to TRBD1. The sequence was collected from a man aged 18 to 30 in good health and CMV-seropositive. The CDR3 DNA reads as TGTGCCAGCAGGGCAGGGGGATCTGGAAACACCATATATTTT. Translated, it gives CASRAGGSGNTIYF.